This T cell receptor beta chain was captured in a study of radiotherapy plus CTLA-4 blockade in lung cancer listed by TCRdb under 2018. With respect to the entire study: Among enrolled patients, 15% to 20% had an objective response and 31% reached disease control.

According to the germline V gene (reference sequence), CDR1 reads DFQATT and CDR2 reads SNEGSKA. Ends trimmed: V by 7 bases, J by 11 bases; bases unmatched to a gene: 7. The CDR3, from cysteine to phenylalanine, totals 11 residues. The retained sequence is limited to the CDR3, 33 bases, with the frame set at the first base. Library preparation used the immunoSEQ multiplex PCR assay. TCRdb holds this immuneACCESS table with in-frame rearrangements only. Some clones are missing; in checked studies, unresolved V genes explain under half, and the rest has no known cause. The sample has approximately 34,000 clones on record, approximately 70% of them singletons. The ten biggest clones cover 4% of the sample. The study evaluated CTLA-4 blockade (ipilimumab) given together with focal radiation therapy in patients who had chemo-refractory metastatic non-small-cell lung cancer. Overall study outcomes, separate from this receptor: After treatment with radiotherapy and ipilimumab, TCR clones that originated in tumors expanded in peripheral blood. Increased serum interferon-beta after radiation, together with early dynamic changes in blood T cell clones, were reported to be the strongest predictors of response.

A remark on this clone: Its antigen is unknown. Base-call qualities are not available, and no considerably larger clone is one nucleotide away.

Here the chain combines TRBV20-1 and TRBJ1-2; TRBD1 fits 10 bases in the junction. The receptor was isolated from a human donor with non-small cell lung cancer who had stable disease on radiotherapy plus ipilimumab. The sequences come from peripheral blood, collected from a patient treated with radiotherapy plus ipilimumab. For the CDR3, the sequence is CSVADRGVYTF. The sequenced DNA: TGCAGTGTCGCGGACAGGGGGGTTTACACCTTC.